The entry below describes one T cell receptor beta chain. Antigen unknown. The CDR3 is 16 amino acids. The germline gives CDR1 SGHTA, CDR2 FQGNSA. V dropped 2 bases and J dropped 8; count of bases not matched to a gene: 8. The record originates from a study of T cell responses to AZD1222 COVID-19 vaccine. Points from the study as a whole: Spike-specific TCRs gained breadth and depth after people received two AZD1222 doses.

Data came from immunoSEQ multiplex PCR; TCRdb stores just in-frame clones and leaves some out. The sample carries 90,000 to 120,000 clones, 70% to 90% recorded once. The source material was peripheral blood, sampled 28 days after the second AZD1222 dose. The TCR sequence derives from an adult who received the AZD1222 COVID-19 vaccine. The V call is TRBV7-2, the J call TRBJ2-1, with TRBD1 identical over 11 bases. CDR3 DNA sequence: TGTGCCAGCAGCTTATCCGGGACAGGGGGAAATTATGAGCAGTTCTTC. It is translated as CASSLSGTGGNYEQFF.